The clone carrying this TCR beta chain was counted only a few times. Its antigen remains unknown. This sample is drawn from a study of CD8+ T cells in alopecia areata. Study-wide points: Lesional scalp, notably in alopecia totalis/universalis, had clonality above that of normal scalp. Persistence during tofacitinib was seen for many expanded lesional clones in scalp and blood.

RNA extraction was followed by reverse transcription into cDNA, which acted as the sequencing template. Produced via immunoSEQ multiplex PCR; TCRdb's table is partial and in-frame only. The sample holds around 270,000 clones, 55% to 75% seen once. As to treatment: oral pan-JAK inhibitor, 5-10 mg twice daily. From alopecia areata patients, lesional scalp punch biopsies and peripheral blood were collected. This CDR3 spans 15 amino acids. V lost 5 bases, J lost 8 bases, and 12 bases stayed unmatched. CDR1 and CDR2 (germline): LNHDA, SQIVND (reference sequence). This receptor was identified in a human donor with alopecia areata. The sequencing used CD4+ T cells sorted from blood, collected at week 24, from a patient treated with tofacitinib. The chain links TRBV19 to TRBJ1-5; 7 bases are shared with TRBD1. This chain's CDR3 is CASSLRGGTLEPQHF. The CDR3 nucleotides are TGTGCCAGTAGTCTACGAGGGGGCACACTCGAGCCCCAGCATTTT. Full variable domain (remainder filled in from reference TRBV19 and TRBJ1-5): DGGITQSPKYLFRKEGQNVTLSCEQNLNHDAMYWYRQDPGQGLRLIYYSQIVNDFQKGDIAEGYSVSREKKESFPLTVTSAQKNPTAFYLCASSLRGGTLEPQHFGDGTRLSIL.